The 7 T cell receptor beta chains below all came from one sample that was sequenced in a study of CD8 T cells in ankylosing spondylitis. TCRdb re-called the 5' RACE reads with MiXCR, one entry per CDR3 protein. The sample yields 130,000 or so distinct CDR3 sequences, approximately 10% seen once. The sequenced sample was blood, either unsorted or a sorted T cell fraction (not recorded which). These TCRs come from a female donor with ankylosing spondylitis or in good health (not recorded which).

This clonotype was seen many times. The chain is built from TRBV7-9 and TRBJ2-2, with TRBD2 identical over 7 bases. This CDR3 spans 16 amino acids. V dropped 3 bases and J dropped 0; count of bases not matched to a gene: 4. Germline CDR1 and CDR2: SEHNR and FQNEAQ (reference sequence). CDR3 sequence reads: CASSLGSGANTGELFF. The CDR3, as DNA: TGTGCCAGCAGCTTGGGCAGCGGGGCGAACACCGGGGAGCTGTTTTTT.

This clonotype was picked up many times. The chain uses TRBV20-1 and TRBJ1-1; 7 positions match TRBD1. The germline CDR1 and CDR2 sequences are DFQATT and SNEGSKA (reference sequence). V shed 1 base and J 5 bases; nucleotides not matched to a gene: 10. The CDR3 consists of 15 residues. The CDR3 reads CSARAPVRGRTEAFF. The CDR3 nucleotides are TGCAGTGCTAGAGCCCCGGTGAGGGGGCGGACTGAAGCTTTCTTT.

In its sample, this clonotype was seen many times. The CDR3: CSARDVGSSYNEQFF. CDR3 DNA sequence: TGCAGTGCTAGAGATGTCGGGAGCTCCTACAATGAGCAGTTCTTC. The V gene is TRBV20-1, the J gene TRBJ2-1; D may be TRBD2 (6 bases). Trimming cost V 0 bases and J 0 bases, with 9 bases left between them. Germline CDR1 reads DFQATT; CDR2 reads SNEGSKA (reference sequence). The CDR3 extends over 15 amino acids.

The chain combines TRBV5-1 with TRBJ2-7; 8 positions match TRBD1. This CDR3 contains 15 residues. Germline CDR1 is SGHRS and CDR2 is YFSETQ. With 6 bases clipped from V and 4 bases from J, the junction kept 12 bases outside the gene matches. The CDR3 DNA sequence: TGCGCCAGCAAAAACAGTCAGGGGGCGCAATACGAGCAGTACTTC. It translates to CASKNSQGAQYEQYF.

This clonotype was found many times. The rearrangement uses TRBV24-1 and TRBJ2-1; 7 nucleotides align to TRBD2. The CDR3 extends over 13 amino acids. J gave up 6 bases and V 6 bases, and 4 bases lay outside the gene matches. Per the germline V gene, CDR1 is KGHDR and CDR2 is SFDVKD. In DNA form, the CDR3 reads TGTGCCACCAGTAGAGCGGGGTCCAATGAGCAGTTCTTC. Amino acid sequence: CATSRAGSNEQFF.

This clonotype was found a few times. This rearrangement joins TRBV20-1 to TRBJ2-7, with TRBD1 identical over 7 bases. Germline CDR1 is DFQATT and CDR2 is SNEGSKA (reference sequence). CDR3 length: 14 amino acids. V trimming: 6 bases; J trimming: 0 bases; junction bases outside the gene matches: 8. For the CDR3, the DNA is TGCAGTGCCCAAGGGGGCCCAAACTCCTACGAGCAGTACTTC. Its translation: CSAQGGPNSYEQYF.

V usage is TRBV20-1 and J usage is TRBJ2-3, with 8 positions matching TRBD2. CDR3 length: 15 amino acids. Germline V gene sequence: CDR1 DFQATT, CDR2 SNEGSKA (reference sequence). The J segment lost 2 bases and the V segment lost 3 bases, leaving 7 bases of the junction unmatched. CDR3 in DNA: TGCAGTGCTAGTGTCCAGCGGGGGTTCACAGATACGCAGTATTTT. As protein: CSASVQRGFTDTQYF.